The present T cell receptor beta chain was sequenced within a study of shared clonotypes between healthy human individuals. Study conclusions and caveats: Sampling was confined to blood; repertoires within tissues likely differ.

Some clones are missing from TCRdb's copy, which holds only in-frame ones; the method was immunoSEQ multiplex PCR. The sample lists 630,000 or so clones, 95% to 98% occurring once. V lost 4 bases and J 4 bases, leaving 10 bases between the germline ends. The germline V gene encodes CDR1 LGHNA and CDR2 YSLEER. The length of the CDR3 is 14 residues. Positive CCR7 selection of CD45RO-negative cells yielded the naive CD8 cells, and terminally differentiated effector memory CD45RA+ cells were excluded. Caucasian adults residing in Nashville, Tennessee made up all the donors. As to this clone: Its antigen is undetermined.

Sequencing was done on a sample of naive CD8+ T cells sorted from blood. The chain has TRBV4-3 and TRBJ2-2; unclear D gene. This receptor was taken from a man under 40 in good health. CDR3 sequence reads: CASSRLTGTGELFF. The CDR3 bases are TGCGCCAGCAGCCGACTGACGGGCACCGGGGAGCTGTTTTTT.